This T cell receptor (beta chain) was observed in a study of cytomegalovirus exposure and HLA in healthy donors. Study overall: In an earlier analysis, 90 million to 130 million unique TCR beta sequences were found from approximately 170 million T cells. Around 89 million unique TCRs from HLA-typed donors made up an early data release. Study results and limitations: Accurate predictions that matched the HLA-A and HLA-B alleles of most subjects were reportedly made from TCR beta sequences.

Worth noting for this clone: Its matching antigen is unknown.

Primers for the PCR totalled 60 Vbeta and 13 Jbeta. The method was immunoSEQ multiplex PCR; TCRdb's version includes in-frame clones alone and lacks a portion of them. The sample contains fewer than 90,000 clones, less than 80% of which appear only once. Donors likely had unrecorded immune exposures despite being nominally healthy when sampled. Germline CDR1 is SGHDT and CDR2 is YYEEEE. Trimming removed 4 bases from V and 8 bases from J, with 11 bases in between. This CDR3 comprises 12 residues. The chain combines TRBV5-6 with TRBJ2-3; D possibly corresponds to TRBD1 (7 bases). The sequence came from a male donor in good health and CMV-seronegative. Sample: PBMCs. The CDR3 bases are TGTGCCAGCAGCACCCAGGGGGGTACGCAGTATTTT. This encodes CASSTQGGTQYF.